One and the same sample provided the 15 T cell receptor beta chains below, sequenced in a study of T cells after yellow fever vaccination (dated by TCRdb to the late 2010s). The library was generated by 5' RACE. The sequencing machine was an Illumina NovaSeq 6000. The raw public data were reprocessed by TCRdb itself: fastp quality trimming at Q25, MiXCR clonotype calling, in-frame beta chains only. Every distinct CDR3 protein forms one entry, paired with its most common genes and DNA. This sample comprises roughly 400,000 distinct CDR3 sequences, 18% of them detected only once. 15% to 20% of the sample rests with the top ten. Explained via the paper, the treatment or condition label denotes: live attenuated yellow fever vaccine strain. Sequencing was performed on PBMCs, taken before the yellow fever booster vaccination. The receptors were gathered from a young man who received the YFV17D yellow fever vaccine.

Only a few counts were recorded for this clonotype. The chain employs TRBV6-5 and TRBJ2-3, with a possible D match to TRBD1 (6 bases). V lost 0 bases, J lost 0 bases, and 16 bases lay in between. The germline gives CDR1 MNHEY, CDR2 SVGAGI. There are 18 residues in the CDR3. For the CDR3, the DNA is TGTGCCAGCAGTTACTCGGGGAGAGGGGGTGCTAGCACAGATACGCAGTATTTT. It specifies CASSYSGRGGASTDTQYF.

This clonotype came up a few times. V gene TRBV20-1 combines with J gene TRBJ2-1, with TRBD2 matching 7 bases. The CDR3 covers 16 residues. Germline-derived CDR1 and CDR2 are DFQATT and SNEGSKA (reference sequence). V trimming: 2 bases; J trimming: 0 bases; junction bases outside the gene matches: 7. The CDR3 loop is CSARLRAGSSYNEQFF. CDR3 nucleotide sequence: TGCAGTGCTAGATTGCGAGCGGGGAGCTCCTACAATGAGCAGTTCTTC.

This clonotype showed up just a few times. This chain uses TRBV24-1 with TRBJ2-3; 11 bases are shared with TRBD2. V trimming: 2 bases; J trimming: 4 bases; junction bases outside the gene matches: 4. Germline V gene data show CDR1 as KGHDR and CDR2 as SFDVKD. The CDR3 covers 16 residues. The CDR3 DNA reads TGTGCCACCAGTGATTCTAGCGGGGGGATTGCAGATACGCAGTATTTT. Translated: CATSDSSGGIADTQYF.

This clonotype appeared a few times. V and J are TRBV28 and TRBJ1-4; maybe TRBD1 (5 bases). This CDR3 is built from 12 residues. Deletions cut 8 bases from V and 9 bases from J, with 13 bases between. Germline V gene data show CDR1 as MDHEN and CDR2 as SYDVKM. The CDR3 DNA is TGTGCCAGCCGCGGGGGGGATCAAAAACTGTTTTTT. The encoded protein is CASRGGDQKLFF.

V gene TRBV4-2 combines with J gene TRBJ2-3; the D gene is possibly TRBD2 (6 bases). The CDR3 is 16 residues long. V was cut by 1 base and J by 0 bases, with 11 bases left in between. CDR1 is LGHNA, CDR2 YNFKEQ, per germline. The DNA for the CDR3 is TGTGCCAGCAGCCAAGTGCGGGACCATAGCACAGATACGCAGTATTTT. The encoded protein is CASSQVRDHSTDTQYF.

The CDR3 is CASSQRSGGAGETQYF. CDR3 bases: TGTGCCAGCAGCCAGCGGAGCGGGGGGGCAGGGGAGACCCAGTACTTC. The chain uses TRBV7-2 and TRBJ2-5; 10 nucleotides agree with TRBD2. The germline CDR1 and CDR2 sequences are SGHTA and FQGNSA. The CDR3 spans 16 residues. J was trimmed by 5 bases and V by 5 bases; bases with no gene match: 11.

This clonotype was observed a handful of times. The chain employs TRBV28 and TRBJ2-1; a weak D match, TRBD1 (6 bases). Trimming removed 1 base at V and 7 bases at J, with 11 bases between. The CDR3 loop spans 14 amino acids. CDR1 is MDHEN and CDR2 is SYDVKM in the germline V gene. The CDR3 protein is CASSLLPGVNEQFF. CDR3 nucleotides: TGTGCCAGCAGTTTATTGCCAGGGGTGAATGAGCAGTTCTTC.

This clonotype was seen only a few times. The chain has TRBV29-1 and TRBJ2-3; D possibly corresponds to TRBD2 (6 bases). The CDR3 runs 12 residues. The V and J ends lost 1 base and 4 bases respectively, with 6 bases between them. Germline CDR1 SQVTM, CDR2 ANQGSEA. CDR3 loop: CSVEGEADTQYF. CDR3 nucleotide sequence: TGCAGCGTTGAAGGGGAGGCAGATACGCAGTATTTT.

The rearrangement links TRBV9 to TRBJ1-4; TRBD1 is a possible D gene (5 bases). From germline, CDR1 is SGDLS and CDR2 YYNGEE. The CDR3 covers 14 residues. V lost 0 bases and J 8 bases, leaving 11 bases between the germline ends. The CDR3 sequence is CASSVAGIGEKLFF. CDR3 nucleotides: TGTGCCAGCAGCGTAGCAGGGATAGGGGAAAAACTGTTTTTT.

Many counts were recorded for this clonotype. The chain carries TRBV29-1 and TRBJ2-5; no definite D call. There are 10 residues in the CDR3. V was shortened by 4 bases and J by 2 bases, with 2 bases between the two germline ends. The germline gives CDR1 SQVTM, CDR2 ANQGSEA. The CDR3 DNA sequence: TGCAGCGTTGTACAAGAGACCCAGTACTTC. It is translated as CSVVQETQYF.

This chain uses TRBV7-2 with TRBJ1-1; maybe TRBD1 (5 bases). Germline values: CDR1 SGHTA, CDR2 FQGNSA. With 4 bases removed from V and 11 bases from J, the gap between germline ends came to 23 bases. CDR3 size: 15 residues. The CDR3 coding sequence is TGTGCCAGCAGCTACCCCCACGGGACCCCCGCGTCTGCTTTCTTT. Translation: CASSYPHGTPASAFF. The complete variable domain, with remaining parts taken from reference TRBV7-2 and TRBJ1-1, reads GAGVSQSPSNKVTEKGKDVELRCDPISGHTALYWYRQSLGQGLEFLIYFQGNSAPDKSGLPSDRFSAERTGGSVSTLTIQRTQQEDSAVYLCASSYPHGTPASAFFGQGTRLTVV.

The rearrangement joins TRBV14 to TRBJ1-4; D gene ambiguous. This CDR3 is built from 16 residues. Germline CDR1 reads SGHDN; CDR2 reads FVKESK. The germline V and J ends were trimmed by 4 bases and 0 bases, with 12 bases remaining between them. The CDR3 DNA reads as TGTGCCAGCAGCCTTTGGGGAATTGCAACTAATGAAAAACTGTTTTTT. This encodes CASSLWGIATNEKLFF.

J is TRBJ1-6 and V is TRBV20-1, with D possibly being TRBD1 (5 bases). Germline V lookup: CDR1 DFQATT, CDR2 SNEGSKA (reference sequence). The CDR3 extends over 13 amino acids. Trimming cost V 5 bases and J 6 bases, with 11 bases left between them. The CDR3 region has the DNA TGCAGTGCTCTCCGGGACCTTAATTCACCCCTCCACTTT. Translation gives CSALRDLNSPLHF.

This clonotype occurred many times. The rearrangement joins TRBV12-3 or TRBV12-4 to TRBJ1-2; D not resolved. CDR3 length equals 13 residues. V was cut by 4 bases and J by 3 bases, with 9 bases left in between. The CDR3 bases are TGTGCCAGCAGTTCCGGACTAGACTATGGCTACACCTTC. Translating gives CASSSGLDYGYTF.

The V gene is TRBV24-1, the J gene TRBJ1-1; perhaps TRBD1 as D (6 bases). CDR1 and CDR2 (germline): KGHDR, SFDVKD. This CDR3 has 14 residues. V lost 4 bases, J lost 8 bases, and 16 bases lay in between. CDR3 amino acids: CATSDQGWRSEAFF. The CDR3 DNA follows: TGTGCCACCAGTGACCAGGGGTGGAGAAGCGAAGCTTTCTTT.